This is a list of T cell receptor beta chains from one sample in a study of neurological immune-mediated disorders. TCRdb re-called the 5' RACE reads through MiXCR, storing one row per CDR3 protein. The sample contains some 43,000 distinct CDR3 sequences, 12% of which appear only once. Input material: PBMCs. The receptors originated from a male donor with HTLV-1-associated myelopathy (HAM/TSP). Both conserved end residues are part of each CDR3. The order of the fields is clone size, J gene, D gene, V gene, CDR3 protein, CDR3 DNA. The D gene is left open where the match is weak. Clone size is stated in some rows and not others, as once, few, many or a class when expanded.

. TRBJ1-2 . TRBV7-9 CASSLAGVGYTF TGTGCCAGCAGCTTAGCGGGGGTTGGCTACACCTTC
many TRBJ1-1 . TRBV6-2/TRBV6-3 CASSYSNSPEAFF TGTGCCAGCAGTTACTCGAACAGCCCTGAAGCTTTCTTT
many TRBJ1-2 . TRBV5-1 CASSLMTQDYGYTF TGCGCCAGCAGCTTGATGACACAAGACTATGGCTACACCTTC
many TRBJ1-5 . TRBV5-6 CASSPRGGGQPQHF TGTGCCAGCAGCCCGAGGGGGGGGGGACAGCCCCAGCATTTT
few TRBJ1-1 . TRBV3-1 CASSQAVAGVTEAFF TGTGCCAGCAGCCAAGCGGTGGCAGGGGTCACTGAAGCTTTCTTT
many TRBJ2-3 . TRBV29-1 CSAESRFGTDTQYF TGCAGCGCCGAATCGAGATTCGGCACAGATACGCAGTATTTT
many TRBJ2-5 . TRBV20-1 CSASRGWYQETQYF TGCAGTGCTAGCCGGGGTTGGTACCAAGAGACCCAGTACTTC
many TRBJ2-5 TRBD1 TRBV20-1 CSARNRGVETQYF TGCAGTGCTAGAAACAGGGGAGTGGAGACCCAGTACTTC
many TRBJ2-2 . TRBV5-1 CASSLTLANTGELFF TGCGCCAGCAGTCTGACGCTAGCAAACACCGGGGAGCTGTTTTTT
. TRBJ2-5 . TRBV5-6 CASSLAASSSGGETRYF TGTGCCAGCAGCTTGGCCGCTTCTAGCTCCGGTGGAGAGACCCGGTACTTC
many TRBJ1-5 TRBD1 TRBV5-6 CASSLVGTGGQPQHF TGTGCCAGCAGCTTGGTAGGGACAGGGGGCCAGCCCCAGCATTTT
many TRBJ2-2 TRBD1 TRBV2 CASSTGTDNTGELFF TGTGCCAGCAGTACCGGGACAGATAACACCGGGGAGCTGTTTTTT
many TRBJ2-1 . TRBV4-3 CASSQAGGYNEQFF TGCGCCAGCAGCCAAGCTGGGGGGTACAATGAGCAGTTCTTC
many TRBJ1-6 . TRBV6-5 CASSYSMPIPRPLHF TGTGCCAGCAGTTACTCGATGCCCATCCCGAGGCCCCTCCACTTT
many TRBJ1-6 . TRBV9 CASSVAGGGISPLHF TGTGCCAGCAGCGTAGCGGGTGGGGGGATTTCACCCCTCCACTTT
few TRBJ2-1 TRBD1 TRBV20-1 CSATHRGTGVDEQFF TGCAGTGCTACTCACAGGGGGACAGGGGTCGATGAGCAGTTCTTC
. TRBJ2-3 . TRBV6-6 CASVSTDTQYF TGTGCCAGCGTCAGCACAGATACGCAGTATTTT
many TRBJ2-1 TRBD2 TRBV5-1 CASSVRLAGADNEQFF TGCGCCAGCAGCGTCCGACTAGCGGGGGCCGATAATGAGCAGTTCTTC
many TRBJ2-5 . TRBV20-1 CSARDRGETQYF TGCAGTGCTAGAGATAGGGGGGAGACCCAGTACTTC
many TRBJ1-1 TRBD1 TRBV20-1 CSAGPRQGNTEAFF TGCAGCGCGGGTCCTCGACAGGGGAACACTGAAGCTTTCTTT
many TRBJ2-3 . TRBV4-3 CASSKQGDRGDTQYF TGCGCCAGCAGCAAGCAAGGGGACCGTGGAGATACGCAGTATTTT
many TRBJ1-6 TRBD1 TRBV6-4 CASRTGRNSPLHF TGTGCCAGCCGGACAGGGAGGAATTCACCCCTCCACTTT
few TRBJ2-3 TRBD2 TRBV4-2 CANSQATSADTQYF TGTGCCAACAGCCAAGCAACTAGCGCCGATACGCAGTATTTT
many TRBJ2-7 . TRBV12-3/TRBV12-4 CASSPSADGAYEQYF TGTGCCAGCAGTCCATCAGCGGACGGTGCCTACGAGCAGTACTTC
. TRBJ2-3 TRBD1 TRBV5-1 CASSYRGSDTQYF TGCGCCAGCAGCTACAGGGGGTCCGATACGCAGTATTTT
many TRBJ1-4 . TRBV5-6 CASSLTVGISEKLFF TGTGCCAGCAGCCTCACGGTGGGAATAAGTGAAAAACTGTTTTTT
few TRBJ1-4 . TRBV24-1 CATSDPGTEKLFF TGTGCCACCAGTGATCCCGGGACAGAAAAACTGTTTTTT
many TRBJ2-7 . TRBV29-1 CSGAFGGSYEQYF TGCAGCGGTGCTTTTGGGGGGTCCTACGAGCAGTACTTC
many TRBJ1-3 TRBD1 TRBV20-1 CSARVLSTGDSGNTIYF TGCAGTGCTAGAGTCCTCTCCACAGGGGACTCTGGAAACACCATATATTTT
few TRBJ1-2 TRBD1 TRBV5-1 CASSNQGADGYTF TGCGCCAGCAGCAACCAGGGGGCTGATGGCTACACCTTC
many TRBJ2-5 TRBD1 TRBV9 CASSATGGILGETQYF TGTGCCAGCAGCGCCACAGGGGGCATTTTGGGAGAGACCCAGTACTTC
many TRBJ1-1 . TRBV20-1 CSARRVGVTEAFF TGCAGTGCTAGAAGGGTAGGAGTCACTGAAGCTTTCTTT
. TRBJ2-7 TRBD1 TRBV29-1 CSVVSGTGGEQYF TGCAGCGTTGTTTCCGGGACAGGGGGCGAGCAGTACTTC
many TRBJ1-2 . TRBV6-6 CASSYDRRYGYTF TGTGCCAGCAGTTACGACAGGCGGTATGGCTACACCTTC
many TRBJ2-7 TRBD1 TRBV20-1 CSAPRGQLYEQYF TGCAGTGCTCCTAGGGGACAGCTTTACGAGCAGTACTTC
few TRBJ2-1 TRBD2 TRBV20-1 CSASNQRGAYNEQFF TGCAGTGCTAGTAACCAGCGGGGGGCCTACAATGAGCAGTTCTTC
many TRBJ2-3 TRBD2 TRBV5-1 CASSLRGGSTDTQYF TGCGCCAGCAGCCTCCGGGGGGGGAGCACAGATACGCAGTATTTT
many TRBJ2-1 . TRBV5-1 CASSLAAGLDEQFF TGCGCCAGCAGCTTGGCCGCAGGTCTCGATGAGCAGTTCTTC
many TRBJ2-6 . TRBV11-2 CASRHAGANVLTF TGTGCCAGCCGTCACGCCGGGGCCAACGTCCTGACTTTC
many TRBJ1-5 . TRBV5-5 CASEIGLSNQPQHF TGTGCCAGCGAGATAGGCTTGAGCAATCAGCCCCAGCATTTT